Below are 8 T cell receptor beta chains sequenced from a single sample in a study of cytomegalovirus exposure and HLA in healthy donors. Researchers ran the PCR with 60 Vbeta and 13 Jbeta primers. The method was immunoSEQ multiplex PCR; TCRdb's version includes in-frame clones alone and lacks a portion of them. The sample has 150,000 or so clones; about 84% are singletons. The sample was PBMCs. Source of these receptors: a woman between 40 and 50 years old in good health and CMV-seropositive.

The gene calls are TRBV5-1 and TRBJ2-1, with D perhaps TRBD1 (5 bases). CDR1 is SGHRS and CDR2 is YFSETQ in the germline V gene. V shed 2 bases and J shed 5 bases, with 11 bases lying between them. The CDR3 contains 14 residues. CDR3 nucleotides: TGCGCCAGCAGCTTAGGACACCCAGACAATGAGCAGTTCTTC. This sequence encodes CASSLGHPDNEQFF.

The chain has TRBV30 and TRBJ2-3, with D possibly being TRBD1 (6 bases). The CDR3 totals 16 residues. Germline loops: CDR1 GTSNPN, CDR2 SVGIG (reference sequence). With 5 bases removed from V and 2 bases from J, the gap between germline ends came to 20 bases. In DNA form, the CDR3 reads TGTGCCTGGGGTCCCCCGGGGACAACTACCACAGATACGCAGTATTTT. Amino acids: CAWGPPGTTTTDTQYF.

The chain combines TRBV5-1 with TRBJ2-7, with 7 bases identical to TRBD2. Trimming cost V 0 bases and J 7 bases; bases outside gene matches: 10. This CDR3 has 15 amino acids. The germline CDR1 and CDR2 sequences are SGHRS and YFSETQ. CDR3 sequence reads: CASSLEGGSLGEQYF. CDR3 DNA: TGCGCCAGCAGCTTGGAGGGCGGGAGTCTAGGAGAGCAGTACTTC.

The chain recombines TRBV4-2 with TRBJ2-1; 7 nucleotides line up with TRBD1. CDR1 is LGHNA, CDR2 YNFKEQ, per germline. The CDR3 is made up of 16 amino acids. After removal of 1 base from V and 2 bases from J, the junction contained 5 bases not matched to a gene. This CDR3 is CASSQADRDPYNEQFF. The CDR3 DNA sequence: TGTGCCAGCAGCCAAGCCGACAGGGACCCCTACAATGAGCAGTTCTTC.

The gene calls are TRBV25-1 and TRBJ2-7, with 8 bases that match TRBD2. The V and J ends lost 9 bases and 2 bases, in that order; junction bases with no gene match: 6. CDR1 is MGHDK, CDR2 SYGVNS, per germline. The CDR3 extends over 13 amino acids. CDR3 region: CARRQRGTYEQYF. DNA for the CDR3: TGTGCCAGGAGGCAGCGGGGGACCTACGAGCAGTACTTC.

This chain links TRBV6-5 with TRBJ1-5; 7 positions agree with TRBD1. CDR3 size: 14 residues. The germline V gene has CDR1 MNHEY and CDR2 SVGAGI. J lost 5 bases, V lost 2 bases, and 3 bases had no gene match. Written as DNA, the CDR3 is TGTGCCAGCAGTTACAAAGGGGGCCATCAGCCCCAGCATTTT. Its translation: CASSYKGGHQPQHF.

The chain has TRBV18 and TRBJ1-2, with D uncertain. Germline CDR1 and CDR2: KGHSH and LQKENI. The V end was cut by 3 bases, the J end by 2 bases, with 7 bases between. CDR3 size: 13 residues. This CDR3 is CASSPTANYGYTF. The CDR3 nucleotides are TGTGCCAGCTCACCTACAGCAAACTATGGCTACACCTTC.

The chain has TRBV5-1 and TRBJ2-5; TRBD1 agrees at 9 bases. CDR1 SGHRS and CDR2 YFSETQ come from the germline V gene. The CDR3 consists of 15 residues. The V segment lost 4 bases and the J segment 1 base; nucleotides outside the gene matches: 5. The CDR3, as DNA: TGCGCCAGCAGCGCGGGGACAGGGCCCCAAGAGACCCAGTACTTC. This encodes CASSAGTGPQETQYF.